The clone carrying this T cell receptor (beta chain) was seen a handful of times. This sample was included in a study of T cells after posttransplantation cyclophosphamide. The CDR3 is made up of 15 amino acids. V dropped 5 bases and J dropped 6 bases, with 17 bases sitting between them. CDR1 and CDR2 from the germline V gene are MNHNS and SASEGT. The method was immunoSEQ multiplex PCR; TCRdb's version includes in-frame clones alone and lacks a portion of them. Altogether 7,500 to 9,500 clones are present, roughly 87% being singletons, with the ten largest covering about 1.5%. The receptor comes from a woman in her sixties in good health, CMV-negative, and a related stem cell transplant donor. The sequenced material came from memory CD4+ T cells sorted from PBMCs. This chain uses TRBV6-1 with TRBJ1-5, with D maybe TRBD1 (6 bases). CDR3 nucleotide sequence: TGTGCCAGCAGTAGCGGACAGCCGGGTGGTCAGCCCCAGCATTTT. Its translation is CASSSGQPGGQPQHF.